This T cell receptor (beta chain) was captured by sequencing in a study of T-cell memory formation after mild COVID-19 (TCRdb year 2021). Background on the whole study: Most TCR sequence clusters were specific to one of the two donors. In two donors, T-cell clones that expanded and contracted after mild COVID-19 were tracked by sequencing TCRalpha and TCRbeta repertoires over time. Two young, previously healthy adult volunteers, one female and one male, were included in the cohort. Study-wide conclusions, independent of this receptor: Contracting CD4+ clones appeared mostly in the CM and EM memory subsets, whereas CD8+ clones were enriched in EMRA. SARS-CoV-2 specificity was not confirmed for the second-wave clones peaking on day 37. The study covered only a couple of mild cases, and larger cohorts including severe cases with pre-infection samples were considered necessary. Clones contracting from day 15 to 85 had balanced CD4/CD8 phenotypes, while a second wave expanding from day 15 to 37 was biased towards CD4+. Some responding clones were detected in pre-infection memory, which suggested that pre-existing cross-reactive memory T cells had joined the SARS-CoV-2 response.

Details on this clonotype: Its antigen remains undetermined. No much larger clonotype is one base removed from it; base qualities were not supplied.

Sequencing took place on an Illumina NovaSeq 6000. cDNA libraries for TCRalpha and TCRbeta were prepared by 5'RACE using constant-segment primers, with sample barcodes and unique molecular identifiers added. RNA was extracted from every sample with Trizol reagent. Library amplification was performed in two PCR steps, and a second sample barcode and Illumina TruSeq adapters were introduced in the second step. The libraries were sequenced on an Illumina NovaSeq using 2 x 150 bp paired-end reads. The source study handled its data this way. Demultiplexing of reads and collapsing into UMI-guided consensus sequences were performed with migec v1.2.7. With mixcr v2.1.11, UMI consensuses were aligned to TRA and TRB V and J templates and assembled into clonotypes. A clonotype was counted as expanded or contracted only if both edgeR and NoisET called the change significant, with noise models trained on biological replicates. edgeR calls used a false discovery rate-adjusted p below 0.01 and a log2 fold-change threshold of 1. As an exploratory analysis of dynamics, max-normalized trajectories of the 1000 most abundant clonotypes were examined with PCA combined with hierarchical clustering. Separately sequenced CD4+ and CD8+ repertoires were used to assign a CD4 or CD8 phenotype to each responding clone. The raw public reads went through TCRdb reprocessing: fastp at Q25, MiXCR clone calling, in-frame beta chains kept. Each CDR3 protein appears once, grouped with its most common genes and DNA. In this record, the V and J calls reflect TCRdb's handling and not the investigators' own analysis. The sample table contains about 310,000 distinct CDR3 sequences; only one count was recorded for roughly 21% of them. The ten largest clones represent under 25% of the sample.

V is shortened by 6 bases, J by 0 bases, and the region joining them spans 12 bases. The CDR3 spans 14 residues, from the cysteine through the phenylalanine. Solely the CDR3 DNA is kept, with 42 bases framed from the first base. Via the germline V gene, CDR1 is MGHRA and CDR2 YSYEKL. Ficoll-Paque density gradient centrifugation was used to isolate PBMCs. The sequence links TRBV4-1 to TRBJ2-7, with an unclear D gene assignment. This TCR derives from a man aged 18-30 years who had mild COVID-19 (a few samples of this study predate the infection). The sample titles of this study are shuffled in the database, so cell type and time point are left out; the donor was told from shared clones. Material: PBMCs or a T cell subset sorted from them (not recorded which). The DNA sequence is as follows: TGCGCCAGCAGGTCGGGCGCCCCCTCCTACGAGCAGTACTTC. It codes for CASRSGAPSYEQYF.